This T cell receptor (beta chain) was sequenced during a study of blood T cells in healthy people across ages. Together with a sample-barcoded 5' primer, a J-beta primer mix was included in a second PCR lasting 7 to 11 cycles. Sequencing of every sample gave 2.5 million or more CDR3-containing paired-end reads. MiXCR was run by TCRdb on the 5' RACE reads, yielding one entry per CDR3 protein. Altogether about a million distinct CDR3 sequences are present, approximately 50% being singletons, with the ten largest covering about 20%. With regard to this clonotype: An end of the junction differs from the germline gene, which may be a read error.

What was sequenced was blood. This clonotype was sampled from a woman aged 55-69 years in good health.

The CDR3 DNA reads TGTGCCAGCCTCAATAGGGCAGAGGCCCAGTACTTC. Its translation: CASLNRAEAQYF. The genes are TRBV2 and TRBJ2-5, with D unclear. The CDR3 runs 12 residues. Germline assignment: CDR1 SNHLY and CDR2 FYNNEI.